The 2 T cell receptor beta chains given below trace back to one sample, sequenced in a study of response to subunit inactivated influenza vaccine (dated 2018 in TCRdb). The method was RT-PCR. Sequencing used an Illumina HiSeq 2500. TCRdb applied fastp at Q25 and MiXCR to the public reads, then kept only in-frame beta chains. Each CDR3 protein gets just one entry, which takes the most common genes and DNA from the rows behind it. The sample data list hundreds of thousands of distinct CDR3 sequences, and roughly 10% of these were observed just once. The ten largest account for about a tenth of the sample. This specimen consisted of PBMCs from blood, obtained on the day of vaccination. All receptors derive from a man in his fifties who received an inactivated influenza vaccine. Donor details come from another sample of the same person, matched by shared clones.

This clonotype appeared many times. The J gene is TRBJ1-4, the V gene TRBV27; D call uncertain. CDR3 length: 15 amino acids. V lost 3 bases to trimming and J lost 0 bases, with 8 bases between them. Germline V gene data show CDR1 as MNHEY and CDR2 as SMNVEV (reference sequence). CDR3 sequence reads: CASSFGGATNEKLFF. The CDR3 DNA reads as TGTGCCAGCAGTTTCGGTGGAGCAACTAATGAAAAACTGTTTTTT. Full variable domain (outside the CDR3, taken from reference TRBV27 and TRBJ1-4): EAQVTQNPRYLITVTGKKLTVTCSQNMNHEYMSWYRQDPGLGLRQIYYSMNVEVTDKGDVPEGYKVSRKEKRNFPLILESPSPNQTSLYFCASSFGGATNEKLFFGSGTQLSVL.

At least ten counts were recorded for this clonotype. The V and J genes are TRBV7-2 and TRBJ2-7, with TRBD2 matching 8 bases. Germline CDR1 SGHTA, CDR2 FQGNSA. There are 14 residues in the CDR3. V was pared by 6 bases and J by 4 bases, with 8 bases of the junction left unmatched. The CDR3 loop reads CASRRGTRGYEQYF. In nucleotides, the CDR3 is TGTGCCAGCAGGAGAGGGACTAGGGGTTACGAGCAGTACTTC.